A single TCR beta chain is shown here with its context. What it binds is not known. Germline V CDR1 and CDR2: SGDLS, YYNGEE. CDR3 length: 15 residues. Trimming stripped 2 bases from V and 3 bases from J, with 13 bases between. This entry comes from a study of shared clonotypes between healthy human individuals. General observations from the study: Clonotype sharing levels among donors were expected to vary with sequencing depth. Estimated richness was generally greater in naive than memory subsets. Clonotypes shared by all four donors outscored non-shared clonotypes in generation probability. Naive CD4 clonotypes overlapped across a few donors at about 5.2%.

CD8 cells classed as naive were CD45RO-negative and positively selected for CCR7, excluding terminally differentiated effector memory CD45RA+ cells. Generated by immunoSEQ multiplex PCR, the TCRdb table keeps only in-frame clones and is missing some. The sample holds around 650,000 clones, roughly 96% seen once. The sample was naive CD8+ T cells sorted from blood. The V and J genes are TRBV9 and TRBJ2-3, with D perhaps matching TRBD1 (5 bases). The sequence came from a woman in her thirties in good health. The DNA of the CDR3 is TGTGCCAGCAGCGTTGACAGTTTATCAACAGATACGCAGTATTTT. This translates into CASSVDSLSTDTQYF.